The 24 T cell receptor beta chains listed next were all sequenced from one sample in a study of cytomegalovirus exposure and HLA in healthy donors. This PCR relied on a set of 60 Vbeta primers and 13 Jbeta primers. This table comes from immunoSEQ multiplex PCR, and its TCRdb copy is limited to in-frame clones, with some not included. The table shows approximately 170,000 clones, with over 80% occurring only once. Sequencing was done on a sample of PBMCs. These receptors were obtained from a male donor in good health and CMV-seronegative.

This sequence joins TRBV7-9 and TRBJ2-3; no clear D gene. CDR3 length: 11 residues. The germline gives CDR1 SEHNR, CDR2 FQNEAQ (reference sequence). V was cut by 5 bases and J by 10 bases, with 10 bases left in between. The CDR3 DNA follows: TGTGCCAGCAGCCGAGATTCATCGCAGTATTTT. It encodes CASSRDSSQYF.

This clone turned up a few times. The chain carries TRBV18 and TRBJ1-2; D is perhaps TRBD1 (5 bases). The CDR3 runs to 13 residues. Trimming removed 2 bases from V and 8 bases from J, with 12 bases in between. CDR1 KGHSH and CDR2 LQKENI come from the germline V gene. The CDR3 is CASSPAAGEGYTF. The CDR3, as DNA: TGTGCCAGCTCACCAGCCGCGGGGGAAGGCTACACCTTC.

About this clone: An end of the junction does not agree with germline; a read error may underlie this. The CDR3 nucleotides are TGTGCCGGCAGTGAAGGCAGGAACACTGAAGCTTTCTTT. As protein: CAGSEGRNTEAFF. The genes are TRBV25-1 and TRBJ1-1; D is unclear. CDR3 length: 13 residues. Germline values: CDR1 MGHDK, CDR2 SYGVNS.

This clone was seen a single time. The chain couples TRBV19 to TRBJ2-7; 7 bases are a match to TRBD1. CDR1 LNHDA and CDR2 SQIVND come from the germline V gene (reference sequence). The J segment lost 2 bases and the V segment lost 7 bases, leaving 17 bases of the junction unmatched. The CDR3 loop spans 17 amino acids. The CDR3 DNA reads TGTGCCAGTAATACCGGGACAGCCACGAAAACAACCTACGAGCAGTACTTC. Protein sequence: CASNTGTATKTTYEQYF. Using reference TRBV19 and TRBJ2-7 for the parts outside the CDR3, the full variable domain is DGGITQSPKYLFRKEGQNVTLSCEQNLNHDAMYWYRQDPGQGLRLIYYSQIVNDFQKGDIAEGYSVSREKKESFPLTVTSAQKNPTAFYLCASNTGTATKTTYEQYFGPGTRLTVT.

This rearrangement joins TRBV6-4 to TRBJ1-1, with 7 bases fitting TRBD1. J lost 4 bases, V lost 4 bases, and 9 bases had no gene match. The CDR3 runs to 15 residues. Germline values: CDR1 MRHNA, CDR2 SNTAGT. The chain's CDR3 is CASSVDRVGSTEAFF. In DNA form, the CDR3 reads TGTGCCAGCAGTGTTGACAGGGTTGGAAGCACTGAAGCTTTCTTT.

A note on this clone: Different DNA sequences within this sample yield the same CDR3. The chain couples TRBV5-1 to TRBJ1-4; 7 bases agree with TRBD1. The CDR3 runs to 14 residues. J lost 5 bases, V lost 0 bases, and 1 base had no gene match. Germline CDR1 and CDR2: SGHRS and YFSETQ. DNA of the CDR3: TGCGCCAGCAGCTTGGGACAGGGAAATGAAAAACTGTTTTTT. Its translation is CASSLGQGNEKLFF.

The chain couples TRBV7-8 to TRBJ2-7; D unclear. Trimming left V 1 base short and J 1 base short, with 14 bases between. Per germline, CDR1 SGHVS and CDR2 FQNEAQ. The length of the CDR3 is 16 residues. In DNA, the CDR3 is TGTGCCAGCAGCTTAGTGGCTACAGTTCAATCCTACGAGCAGTACTTC. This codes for CASSLVATVQSYEQYF.

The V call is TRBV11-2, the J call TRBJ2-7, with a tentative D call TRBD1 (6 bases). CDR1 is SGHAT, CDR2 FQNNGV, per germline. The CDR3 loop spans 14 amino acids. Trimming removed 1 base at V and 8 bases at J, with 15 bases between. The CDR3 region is CASSLASGVVQQYF. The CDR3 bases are TGTGCCAGCAGCTTAGCGTCAGGGGTAGTACAGCAGTACTTC. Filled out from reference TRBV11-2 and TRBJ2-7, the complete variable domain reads EAGVAQSPRYKIIEKRQSVAFWCNPISGHATLYWYQQILGQGPKLLIQFQNNGVVDDSQLPKDRFSAERLKGVDSTLKIQPAKLEDSAVYLCASSLASGVVQQYFGPGTRLTVT.

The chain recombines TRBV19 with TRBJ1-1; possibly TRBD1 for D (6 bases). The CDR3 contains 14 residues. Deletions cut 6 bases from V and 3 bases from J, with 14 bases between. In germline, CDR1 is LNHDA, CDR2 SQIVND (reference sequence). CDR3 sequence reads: CASSVQTGHTEAFF. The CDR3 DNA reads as TGTGCCAGTAGCGTACAGACAGGCCACACTGAAGCTTTCTTT. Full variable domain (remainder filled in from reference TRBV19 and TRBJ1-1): DGGITQSPKYLFRKEGQNVTLSCEQNLNHDAMYWYRQDPGQGLRLIYYSQIVNDFQKGDIAEGYSVSREKKESFPLTVTSAQKNPTAFYLCASSVQTGHTEAFFGQGTRLTVV.

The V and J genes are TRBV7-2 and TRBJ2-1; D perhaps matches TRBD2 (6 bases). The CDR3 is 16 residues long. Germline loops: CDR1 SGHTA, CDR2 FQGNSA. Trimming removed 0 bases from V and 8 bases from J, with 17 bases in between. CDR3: CASSLANSGWLHEQFF. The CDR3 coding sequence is TGTGCCAGCAGCTTAGCCAATAGCGGCTGGCTTCATGAGCAGTTCTTC. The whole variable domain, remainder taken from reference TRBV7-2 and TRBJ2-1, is GAGVSQSPSNKVTEKGKDVELRCDPISGHTALYWYRQSLGQGLEFLIYFQGNSAPDKSGLPSDRFSAERTGGSVSTLTIQRTQQEDSAVYLCASSLANSGWLHEQFFGPGTRLTVL.

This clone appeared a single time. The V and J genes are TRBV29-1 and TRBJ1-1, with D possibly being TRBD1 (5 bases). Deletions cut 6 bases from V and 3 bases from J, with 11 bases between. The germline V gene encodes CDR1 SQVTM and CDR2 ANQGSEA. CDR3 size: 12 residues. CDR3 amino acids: CSVQGGDTEAFF. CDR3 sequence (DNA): TGCAGCGTCCAGGGTGGGGACACTGAAGCTTTCTTT.

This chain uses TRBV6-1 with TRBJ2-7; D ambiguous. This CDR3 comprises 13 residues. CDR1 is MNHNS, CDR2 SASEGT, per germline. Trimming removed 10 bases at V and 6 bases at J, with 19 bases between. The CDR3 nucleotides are TGTGCCACCTCGTCGGTATCCCTGAGCGAGCAGTACTTC. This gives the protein CATSSVSLSEQYF.

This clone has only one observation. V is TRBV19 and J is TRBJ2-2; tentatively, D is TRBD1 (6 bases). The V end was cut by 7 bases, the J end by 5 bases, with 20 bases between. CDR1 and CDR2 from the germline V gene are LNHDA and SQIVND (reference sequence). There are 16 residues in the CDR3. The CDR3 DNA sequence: TGTGCCAGTATTTTACCCCAGGGGATGAGGACCGGGGAGCTGTTTTTT. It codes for CASILPQGMRTGELFF.

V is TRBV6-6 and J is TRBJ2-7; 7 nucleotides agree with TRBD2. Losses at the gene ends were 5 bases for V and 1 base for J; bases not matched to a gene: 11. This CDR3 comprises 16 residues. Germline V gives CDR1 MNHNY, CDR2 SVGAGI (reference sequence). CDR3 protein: CASSPHWAGVSYEQYF. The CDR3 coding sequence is TGTGCCAGCAGTCCCCACTGGGCGGGGGTATCCTACGAGCAGTACTTC.

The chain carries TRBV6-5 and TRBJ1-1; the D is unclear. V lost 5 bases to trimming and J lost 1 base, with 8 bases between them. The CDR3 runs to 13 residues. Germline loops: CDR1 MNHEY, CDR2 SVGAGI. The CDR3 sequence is CASSKTRNTEAFF. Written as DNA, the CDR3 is TGTGCCAGCAGTAAGACTCGGAACACTGAAGCTTTCTTT.

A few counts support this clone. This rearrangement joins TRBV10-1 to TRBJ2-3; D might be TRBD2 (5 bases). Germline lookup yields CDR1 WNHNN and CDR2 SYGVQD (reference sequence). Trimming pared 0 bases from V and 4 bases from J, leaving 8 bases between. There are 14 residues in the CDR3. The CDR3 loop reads CASSESGSPDTQYF. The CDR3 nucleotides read TGCGCCAGCAGTGAGTCAGGGAGCCCAGATACGCAGTATTTT.

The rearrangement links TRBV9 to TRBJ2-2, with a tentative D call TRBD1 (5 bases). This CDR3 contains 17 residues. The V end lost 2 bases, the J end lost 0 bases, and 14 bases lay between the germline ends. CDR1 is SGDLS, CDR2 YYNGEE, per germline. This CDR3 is CASSVGRTTTNTGELFF. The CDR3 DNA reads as TGTGCCAGCAGCGTCGGAAGGACAACTACGAACACCGGGGAGCTGTTTTTT. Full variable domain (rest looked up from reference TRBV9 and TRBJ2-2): DSGVTQTPKHLITATGQRVTLRCSPRSGDLSVYWYQQSLDQGLQFLIQYYNGEERAKGNILERFSAQQFPDLHSELNLSSLELGDSALYFCASSVGRTTTNTGELFFGEGSRLTVL.

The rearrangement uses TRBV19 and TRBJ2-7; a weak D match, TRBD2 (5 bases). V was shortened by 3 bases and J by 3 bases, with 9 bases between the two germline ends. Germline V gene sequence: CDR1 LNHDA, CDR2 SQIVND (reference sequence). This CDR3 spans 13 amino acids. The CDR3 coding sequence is TGTGCCAGTAGTATGTCCGGGGTCTACGAGCAGTACTTC. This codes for CASSMSGVYEQYF.

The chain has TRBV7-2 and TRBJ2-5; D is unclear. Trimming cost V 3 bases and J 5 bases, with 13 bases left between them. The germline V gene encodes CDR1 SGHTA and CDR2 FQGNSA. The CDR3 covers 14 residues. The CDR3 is CASSFRLVGETQYF. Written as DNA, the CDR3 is TGTGCCAGCAGCTTCCGACTGGTTGGGGAGACCCAGTACTTC.

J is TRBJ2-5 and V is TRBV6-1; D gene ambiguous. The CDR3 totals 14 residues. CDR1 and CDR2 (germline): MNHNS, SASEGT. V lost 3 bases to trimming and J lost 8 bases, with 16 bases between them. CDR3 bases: TGTGCCAGCAGTGAGGAAAGTCTAGTCCTAACCCAGTACTTC. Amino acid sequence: CASSEESLVLTQYF.

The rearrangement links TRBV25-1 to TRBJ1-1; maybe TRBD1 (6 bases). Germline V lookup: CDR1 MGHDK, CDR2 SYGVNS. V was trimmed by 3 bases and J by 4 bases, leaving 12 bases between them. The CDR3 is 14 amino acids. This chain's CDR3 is CASSEEGGFTEAFF. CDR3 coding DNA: TGTGCCAGCAGTGAGGAGGGGGGGTTCACTGAAGCTTTCTTT.

The CDR3 loop reads CASSQESVAGVYTDTQYF. The DNA of the CDR3 is TGCGCCAGCAGCCAAGAGTCGGTTGCGGGGGTTTACACAGATACGCAGTATTTT. The chain uses TRBV4-3 and TRBJ2-3, with TRBD2 matching 7 bases. V dropped 0 bases and J dropped 2; count of bases not matched to a gene: 11. This CDR3 has 18 amino acids. The V gene's germline CDR1 is LGHNA and CDR2 YSLEER.

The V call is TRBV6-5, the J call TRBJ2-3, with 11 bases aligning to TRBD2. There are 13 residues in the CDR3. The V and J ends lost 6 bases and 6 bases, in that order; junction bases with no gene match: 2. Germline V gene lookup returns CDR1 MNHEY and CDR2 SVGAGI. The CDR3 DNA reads TGTGCCAGCAGAAGGACTAGCGGGGATACGCAGTATTTT. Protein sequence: CASRRTSGDTQYF.

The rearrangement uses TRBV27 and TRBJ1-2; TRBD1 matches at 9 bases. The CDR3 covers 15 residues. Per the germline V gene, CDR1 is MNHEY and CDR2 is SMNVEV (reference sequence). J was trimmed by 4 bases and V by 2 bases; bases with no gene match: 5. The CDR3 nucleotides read TGTGCCAGCAGTTTAGTAGGGACAGGGCCCTATGGCTACACCTTC. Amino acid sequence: CASSLVGTGPYGYTF.